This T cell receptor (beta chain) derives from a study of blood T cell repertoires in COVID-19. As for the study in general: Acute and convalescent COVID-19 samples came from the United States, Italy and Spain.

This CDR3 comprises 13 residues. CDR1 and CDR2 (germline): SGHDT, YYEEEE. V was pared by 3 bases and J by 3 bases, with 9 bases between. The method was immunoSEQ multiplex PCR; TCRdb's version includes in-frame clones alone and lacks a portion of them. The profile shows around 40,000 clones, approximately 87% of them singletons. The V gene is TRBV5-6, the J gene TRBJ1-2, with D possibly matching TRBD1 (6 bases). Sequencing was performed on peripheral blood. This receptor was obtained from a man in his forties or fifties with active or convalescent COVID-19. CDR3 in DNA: TGTGCCAGCAGCTCACAGGGATACTATGGCTACACCTTC. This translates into CASSSQGYYGYTF.